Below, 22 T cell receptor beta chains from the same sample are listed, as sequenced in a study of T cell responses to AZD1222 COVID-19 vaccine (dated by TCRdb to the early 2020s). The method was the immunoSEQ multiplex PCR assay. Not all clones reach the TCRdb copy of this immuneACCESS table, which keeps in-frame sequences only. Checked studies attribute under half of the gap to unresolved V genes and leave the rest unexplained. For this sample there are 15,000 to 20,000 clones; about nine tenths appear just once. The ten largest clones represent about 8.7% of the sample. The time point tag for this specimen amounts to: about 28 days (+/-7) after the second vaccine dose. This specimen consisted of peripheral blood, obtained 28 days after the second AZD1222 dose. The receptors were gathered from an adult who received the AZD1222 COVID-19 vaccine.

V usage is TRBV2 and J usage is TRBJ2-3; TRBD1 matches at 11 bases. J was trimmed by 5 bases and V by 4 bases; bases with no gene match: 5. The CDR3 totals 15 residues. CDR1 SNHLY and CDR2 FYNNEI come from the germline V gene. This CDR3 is CASSADRGLGDTQYF. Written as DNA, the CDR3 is TGTGCCAGCAGTGCGGACAGGGGGCTAGGAGATACGCAGTATTTT.

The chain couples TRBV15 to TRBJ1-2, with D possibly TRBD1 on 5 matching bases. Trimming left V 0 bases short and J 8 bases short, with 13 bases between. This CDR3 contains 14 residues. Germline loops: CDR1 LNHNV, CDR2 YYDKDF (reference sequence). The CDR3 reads CATSRERGPAGYTF. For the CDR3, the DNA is TGTGCCACCAGCAGAGAAAGGGGCCCGGCCGGCTACACCTTC.

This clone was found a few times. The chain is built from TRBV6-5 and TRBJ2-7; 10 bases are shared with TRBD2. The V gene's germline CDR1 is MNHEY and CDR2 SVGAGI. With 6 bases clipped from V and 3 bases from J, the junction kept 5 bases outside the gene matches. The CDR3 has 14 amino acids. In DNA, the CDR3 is TGTGCCAGCAGGGGCAGCGGGAGGGTCTACGAGCAGTACTTC. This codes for CASRGSGRVYEQYF.

The CDR3 nucleotides read TGTGCCAGCAGGGGGACAGGGGGAGAGACCCAGTACTTC. Protein product: CASRGTGGETQYF. The V call is TRBV28, the J call TRBJ2-5; 11 nucleotides line up with TRBD1. The CDR3 is made up of 13 amino acids. Germline CDR1 reads MDHEN; CDR2 reads SYDVKM. V lost 6 bases to trimming and J lost 4 bases; unmatched junction nucleotides: 1.

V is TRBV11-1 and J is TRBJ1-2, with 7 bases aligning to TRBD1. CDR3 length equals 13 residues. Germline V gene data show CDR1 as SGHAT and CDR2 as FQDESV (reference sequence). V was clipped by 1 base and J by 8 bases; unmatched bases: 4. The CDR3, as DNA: TGTGCCAGCAGCTTAGTAGGGGGCCGCGGCTACACCTTC. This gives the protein CASSLVGGRGYTF. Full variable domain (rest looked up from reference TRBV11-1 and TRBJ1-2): EAEVAQSPRYKITEKSQAVAFWCDPISGHATLYWYRQILGQGPELLVQFQDESVVDDSQLPKDRFSAERLKGVDSTLKIQPAELGDSAMYLCASSLVGGRGYTFGSGTRLTVV.

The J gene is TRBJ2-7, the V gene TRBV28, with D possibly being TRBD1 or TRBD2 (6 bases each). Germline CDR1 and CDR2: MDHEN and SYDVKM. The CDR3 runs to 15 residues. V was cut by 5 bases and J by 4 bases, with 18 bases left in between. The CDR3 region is CASSRTATSRYEQYF. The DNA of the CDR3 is TGTGCCAGCAGTAGGACAGCAACTAGCAGGTACGAGCAGTACTTC. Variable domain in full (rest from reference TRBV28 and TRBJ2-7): DVKVTQSSRYLVKRTGEKVFLECVQDMDHENMFWYRQDPGLGLRLIYFSYDVKMKEKGDIPEGYSVSREKKERFSLILESASTNQTSMYLCASSRTATSRYEQYFGPGTRLTVT.

In nucleotides, the CDR3 is TGTGCCAGCAGCGTATCGGGTGAGACCCAGTACTTC. Translated, it gives CASSVSGETQYF. The chain combines TRBV9 with TRBJ2-5; D is unclear. Germline CDR1 SGDLS, CDR2 YYNGEE. This CDR3 spans 12 amino acids. V gave up 1 base and J gave up 5 bases, with 6 bases separating them.

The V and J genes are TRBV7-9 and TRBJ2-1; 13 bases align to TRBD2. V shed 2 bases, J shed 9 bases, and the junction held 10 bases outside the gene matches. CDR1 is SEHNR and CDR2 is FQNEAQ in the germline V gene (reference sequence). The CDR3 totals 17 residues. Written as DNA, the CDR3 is TGTGCCAGCAGCTTATTAGAGGGACTAGCGGGGACCCGTGAGCAGTTCTTC. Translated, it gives CASSLLEGLAGTREQFF.

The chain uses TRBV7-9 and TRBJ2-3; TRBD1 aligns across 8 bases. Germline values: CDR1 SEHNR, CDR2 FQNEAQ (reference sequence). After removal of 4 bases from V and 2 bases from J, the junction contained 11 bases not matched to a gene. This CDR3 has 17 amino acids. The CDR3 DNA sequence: TGTGCCAGCAGCTCCACGGCGGGGACAGGTCACACAGATACGCAGTATTTT. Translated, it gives CASSSTAGTGHTDTQYF.

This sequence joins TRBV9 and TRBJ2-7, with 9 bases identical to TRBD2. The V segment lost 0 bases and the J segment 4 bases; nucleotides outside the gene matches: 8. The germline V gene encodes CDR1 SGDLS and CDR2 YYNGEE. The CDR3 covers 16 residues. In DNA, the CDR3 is TGTGCCAGCAGCGTAGGATTAACTAGCGGGCTTTACGAGCAGTACTTC. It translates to CASSVGLTSGLYEQYF.

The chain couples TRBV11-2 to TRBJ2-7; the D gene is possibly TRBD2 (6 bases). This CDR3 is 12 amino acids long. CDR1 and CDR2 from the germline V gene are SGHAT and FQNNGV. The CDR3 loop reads CASSSQHGASGV. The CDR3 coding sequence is TGTGCCAGCAGCTCACAACACGGGGCCTCGGGGGTT.

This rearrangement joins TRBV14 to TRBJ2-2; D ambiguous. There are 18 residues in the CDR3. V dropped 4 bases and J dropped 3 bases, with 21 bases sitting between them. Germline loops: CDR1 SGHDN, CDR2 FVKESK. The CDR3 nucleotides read TGTGCCAGCAGCCGAACCCTGATGCAACTCCAGGACACCGGGGAGCTGTTTTTT. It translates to CASSRTLMQLQDTGELFF.

The CDR3 bases are TGTGCCAGTGTGCGGCGACGACTCGGGGGCACTGAAGCTTTCTTT. Protein sequence: CASVRRRLGGTEAFF. The gene calls are TRBV19 and TRBJ1-1; TRBD1 might be the D (5 bases). In germline, CDR1 is LNHDA, CDR2 SQIVND (reference sequence). Between the trimmed V and J ends, which lost 8 bases and 4 bases, there was a span of 20 bases. CDR3 length: 15 residues. The variable domain in full, completed from reference TRBV19 and TRBJ1-1, reads DGGITQSPKYLFRKEGQNVTLSCEQNLNHDAMYWYRQDPGQGLRLIYYSQIVNDFQKGDIAEGYSVSREKKESFPLTVTSAQKNPTAFYLCASVRRRLGGTEAFFGQGTRLTVV.

The CDR3 loop reads CASSTSGASSYEQYF. The CDR3 bases are TGTGCCAGCAGCACCTCGGGGGCGAGCTCCTACGAGCAGTACTTC. The chain couples TRBV9 to TRBJ2-7; the D call may be TRBD1 or TRBD2 (6 bases each). Between the trimmed V and J ends, which lost 4 bases and 0 bases, there was a span of 14 bases. The CDR3 consists of 15 residues. CDR1 and CDR2 (germline): SGDLS, YYNGEE.

As DNA, the CDR3 is TGCGCCAGCAGCTTCTTCGGGACAGGGCGCACTGAAGCTTTCTTT. It is translated as CASSFFGTGRTEAFF. The J gene is TRBJ1-1, the V gene TRBV5-1; TRBD1 matches at 9 bases. Germline values: CDR1 SGHRS, CDR2 YFSETQ. With V trimmed by 2 bases and J by 4 bases, 6 bases remained unmatched. The length of the CDR3 is 15 residues.

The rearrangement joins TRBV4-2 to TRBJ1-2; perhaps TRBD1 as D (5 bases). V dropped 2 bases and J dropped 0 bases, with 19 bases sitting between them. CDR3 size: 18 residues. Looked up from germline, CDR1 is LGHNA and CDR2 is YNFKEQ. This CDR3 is CASSQPRGTVNTNYGYTF. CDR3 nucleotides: TGTGCCAGCAGCCAACCGAGGGGCACAGTGAACACTAACTATGGCTACACCTTC.

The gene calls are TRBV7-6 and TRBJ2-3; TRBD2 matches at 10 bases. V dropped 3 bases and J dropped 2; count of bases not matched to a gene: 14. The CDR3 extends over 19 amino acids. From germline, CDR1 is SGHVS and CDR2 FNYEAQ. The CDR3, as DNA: TGTGCCAGCAGCTTTAGGCCTAGCGGGGGAGCTGGGCCCACAGATACGCAGTATTTT. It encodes CASSFRPSGGAGPTDTQYF.

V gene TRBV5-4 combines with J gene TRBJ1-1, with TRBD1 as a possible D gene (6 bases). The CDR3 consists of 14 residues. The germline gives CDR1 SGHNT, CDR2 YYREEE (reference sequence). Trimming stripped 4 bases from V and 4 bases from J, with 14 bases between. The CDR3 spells CASSLQRGGTEAFF. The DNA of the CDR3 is TGTGCCAGCAGCCTCCAGAGAGGGGGCACTGAAGCTTTCTTT.

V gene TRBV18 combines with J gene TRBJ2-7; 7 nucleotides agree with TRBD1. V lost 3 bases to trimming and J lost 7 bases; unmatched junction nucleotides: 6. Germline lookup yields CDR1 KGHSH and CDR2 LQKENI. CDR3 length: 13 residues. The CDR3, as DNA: TGTGCCAGCTCACCGACAGGGTCGGGTGAGCAGTACGTC. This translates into CASSPTGSGEQYV.

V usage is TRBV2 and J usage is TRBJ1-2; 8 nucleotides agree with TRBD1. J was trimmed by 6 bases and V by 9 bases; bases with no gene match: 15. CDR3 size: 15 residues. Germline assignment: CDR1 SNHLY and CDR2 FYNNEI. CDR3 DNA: TGTGCCAGTACCCTATTCGACAGGGGAGGCAATGGCTACACCTTC. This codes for CASTLFDRGGNGYTF.

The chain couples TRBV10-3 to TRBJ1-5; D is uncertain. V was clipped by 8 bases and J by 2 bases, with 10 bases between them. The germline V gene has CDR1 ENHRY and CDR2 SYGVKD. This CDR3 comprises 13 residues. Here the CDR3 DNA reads TGTGCCATCGGGCTACACGGCAATCAGCCCCAGCATTTT. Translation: CAIGLHGNQPQHF.

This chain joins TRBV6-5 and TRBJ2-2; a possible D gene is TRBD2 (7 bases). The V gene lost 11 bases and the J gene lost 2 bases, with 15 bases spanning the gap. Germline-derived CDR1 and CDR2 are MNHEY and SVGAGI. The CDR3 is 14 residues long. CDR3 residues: CAVAGGLNTGELFF. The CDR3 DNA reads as TGTGCCGTTGCCGGGGGGCTCAACACCGGGGAGCTGTTTTTT.